The next 26 T cell receptor beta chains were all read from a single sample in a study of Ad26.COV2.S vaccination and SARS-CoV-2 variants. Clones were read by immunoSEQ multiplex PCR, and TCRdb kept only the in-frame ones, dropping some. The data contain some 350,000 clones, 85% of them singletons. Noted treatment: approximately 18 received Ad26.COV2.S at low or high dose, single or two shots; several received placebo; per-sample allocation not given. Sampling was performed 63 days after the first vaccine or placebo injection. The sample in question was peripheral blood, obtained in a trial of Ad26.COV2.S vaccine versus placebo. The receptors shown here come from a person between 18 and 65 years old who received the Ad26.COV2.S COVID-19 vaccine or a placebo.

This chain connects TRBV7-2 to TRBJ2-1; D gene unclear. Per germline, CDR1 SGHTA and CDR2 FQGNSA. The length of the CDR3 is 13 residues. Trimming shortened V by 5 bases and J by 5 bases, and 10 bases separated the two germline ends. CDR3 sequence reads: CASSPNRNNEQFF. DNA of the CDR3: TGTGCCAGCAGCCCAAACCGGAACAATGAGCAGTTCTTC.

V gene TRBV6-5 combines with J gene TRBJ2-7, with D maybe TRBD2 (5 bases). Germline-derived CDR1 and CDR2 are MNHEY and SVGAGI. The CDR3 totals 14 residues. V was clipped by 0 bases and J by 1 base, with 7 bases between them. The CDR3 region has the DNA TGTGCCAGCAGTTACTCGCGGGCGTCCTACGAGCAGTACTTC. It yields the protein CASSYSRASYEQYF.

The rearrangement joins TRBV10-1 to TRBJ2-3, with D tentatively TRBD2 (6 bases). V lost 1 base, J lost 1 base, and 15 bases lay in between. Germline V gene lookup returns CDR1 WNHNN and CDR2 SYGVQD (reference sequence). CDR3 length: 17 residues. CDR3 loop: CASSEFSGSGGTDTQYF. The CDR3 bases are TGCGCCAGCAGTGAGTTTTCCGGGAGTGGGGGCACAGATACGCAGTATTTT.

This clone was observed a single time. CDR3 sequence (DNA): TGTGCCACCAGTGATCAAAGGGGGAGGCAGCCCCAGCATTTT. Protein: CATSDQRGRQPQHF. The chain has TRBV24-1 and TRBJ1-5; D perhaps matches TRBD1 (6 bases). This CDR3 spans 14 amino acids. The ends were cut back, 3 bases at V and 7 bases at J, with 12 bases in the middle. Germline values: CDR1 KGHDR, CDR2 SFDVKD.

The rearrangement links TRBV19 to TRBJ2-5; maybe TRBD2 (6 bases). Germline V gives CDR1 LNHDA, CDR2 SQIVND (reference sequence). The length of the CDR3 is 14 residues. Trimming took off 5 bases at V and 5 bases at J, with 15 bases between the two ends. Here the CDR3 reads CASSPRTTGETQYF. The DNA for the CDR3 is TGTGCCAGTAGTCCAAGGACTACCGGGGAGACCCAGTACTTC.

The V call is TRBV5-4, the J call TRBJ1-2; TRBD1 is a possible D gene (6 bases). The V end lost 4 bases, the J end lost 1 base, and 14 bases lay between the germline ends. The CDR3 has 15 amino acids. Per germline, CDR1 SGHNT and CDR2 YYREEE (reference sequence). For the CDR3, the DNA is TGTGCCAGCAGCCAGGGAAGGACAGATAACTATGGCTACACCTTC. It codes for CASSQGRTDNYGYTF.

This chain joins TRBV7-2 and TRBJ1-5; 8 bases line up with TRBD1. Germline values: CDR1 SGHTA, CDR2 FQGNSA. V was pared by 3 bases and J by 7 bases, with 2 bases of the junction left unmatched. CDR3 length equals 13 residues. The CDR3 nucleotides read TGTGCCAGCAGCTTGACAGGGGCGCAGCCCCAGCATTTT. Encoded protein: CASSLTGAQPQHF.

The chain has TRBV5-1 and TRBJ1-5; tentative D call: TRBD1 (5 bases). The V gene's germline CDR1 is SGHRS and CDR2 YFSETQ. Trimming removed 7 bases at V and 7 bases at J, with 15 bases between. CDR3 length: 13 residues. In nucleotides, the CDR3 is TGCGCCAGCTCCCAAATGGGGGAACAGCCCCAGCATTTT. It specifies CASSQMGEQPQHF.

This chain links TRBV3-1 (or the pseudogene TRBV3-2) with TRBJ2-3; 12 bases agree with TRBD1. Germline V gene data show CDR1 as LGHDT and CDR2 as YNNKEL (reference sequence). The CDR3 runs 15 residues. V lost 4 bases and J lost 5; bases outside the gene matches: 4. The CDR3 spells CASSPRDRGQDTQYF. CDR3 sequence (DNA): TGTGCCAGCAGCCCCCGGGACAGGGGGCAAGATACGCAGTATTTT.

This chain links TRBV5-6 with TRBJ2-3, with D tentatively TRBD2 (5 bases). This CDR3 has 15 amino acids. Germline loops: CDR1 SGHDT, CDR2 YYEEEE. Deletions cut 2 bases from V and 5 bases from J, with 15 bases between. CDR3 in DNA: TGTGCCAGCAGCTTCACAACTAGATCTCAAGATACGCAGTATTTT. It encodes CASSFTTRSQDTQYF.

This clone was counted once. V usage is TRBV7-2 and J usage is TRBJ1-1; the D gene is possibly TRBD1 (6 bases). Per germline, CDR1 SGHTA and CDR2 FQGNSA. The CDR3 loop spans 14 amino acids. Between the trimmed V and J ends, which lost 5 bases and 3 bases, there was a span of 13 bases. Written as DNA, the CDR3 is TGTGCCAGCAGCCTACTCTACAGGGACACTGAAGCTTTCTTT. Translated: CASSLLYRDTEAFF.

V and J are TRBV27 and TRBJ1-4, with a possible D match to TRBD1 (6 bases). The CDR3 loop spans 14 amino acids. V lost 6 bases to trimming and J lost 4 bases, with 12 bases between them. Germline CDR1 reads MNHEY; CDR2 reads SMNVEV (reference sequence). The CDR3 spells CASSLTGGNEKLFF. The CDR3 nucleotides are TGTGCCAGCAGCCTGACAGGAGGTAATGAAAAACTGTTTTTT.

The CDR3 reads CAWRGQLDSPLHF. DNA of the CDR3: TGTGCCTGGAGAGGACAGCTCGATTCACCCCTCCACTTT. The chain couples TRBV30 to TRBJ1-6; possibly TRBD1 for D (6 bases). Germline CDR1 reads GTSNPN; CDR2 reads SVGIG (reference sequence). V was pared by 3 bases and J by 8 bases, with 11 bases between. The CDR3 sequence is 13 residues long.

This rearrangement joins TRBV5-1 to TRBJ2-7, with D perhaps TRBD2 (5 bases). From germline, CDR1 is SGHRS and CDR2 YFSETQ. The germline V and J ends were trimmed by 4 bases and 0 bases, with 14 bases remaining between them. The CDR3 has 15 amino acids. The CDR3 region is CASSALTKSSYEQYF. Here the CDR3 DNA reads TGCGCCAGCAGCGCCCTGACTAAAAGCTCCTACGAGCAGTACTTC.

This sequence joins TRBV27 and TRBJ2-5, with a weak D call TRBD1 (6 bases). The germline V and J ends were trimmed by 8 bases and 2 bases, with 18 bases remaining between them. The CDR3 totals 15 residues. CDR1 is MNHEY, CDR2 SMNVEV, per germline (reference sequence). CDR3 sequence reads: CASRPAGQTQETQYF. The CDR3 region has the DNA TGTGCCAGCCGGCCCGCCGGACAGACTCAAGAGACCCAGTACTTC.

The V gene is TRBV3-1 (or the pseudogene TRBV3-2), the J gene TRBJ1-1; D possibly corresponds to TRBD1 (5 bases). V dropped 4 bases and J dropped 5 bases, with 11 bases sitting between them. The CDR3 spans 13 residues. Looked up from germline, CDR1 is LGHDT and CDR2 is YNNKEL (reference sequence). DNA for the CDR3: TGTGCCAGCAGCCCTCAACAGGTTACTGAAGCTTTCTTT. It yields the protein CASSPQQVTEAFF.

This clone has a single count. Here the CDR3 reads CASRRDRGPQETQYF. DNA for the CDR3: TGTGCCAGCAGACGCGACAGGGGGCCCCAAGAGACCCAGTACTTC. The V gene is TRBV7-2, the J gene TRBJ2-5, with TRBD1 matching 10 bases. This CDR3 spans 15 amino acids. The V gene's germline CDR1 is SGHTA and CDR2 FQGNSA. V dropped 6 bases and J dropped 1; count of bases not matched to a gene: 5.

V is TRBV12-5 and J is TRBJ2-1; TRBD2 aligns across 14 bases. The V gene end was trimmed by 5 bases and the J gene end by 3 bases; junction bases not matched to a gene: 6. Germline CDR1 reads LGHNT; CDR2 reads FRNRAP. The CDR3 extends over 17 amino acids. The CDR3 sequence: CASGKEGLAGVYNEQFF. The CDR3 nucleotides read TGTGCTAGTGGTAAAGAGGGACTAGCGGGAGTCTACAATGAGCAGTTCTTC.

The chain has TRBV9 and TRBJ2-2; a weak D match, TRBD1 (6 bases). Germline V CDR1 and CDR2: SGDLS, YYNGEE. The CDR3 spans 17 residues. V was shortened by 1 base and J by 0 bases, with 13 bases between the two germline ends. This CDR3 reads CASSVTLDRSNTGELFF. The CDR3 bases are TGTGCCAGCAGCGTAACCCTAGACAGGTCGAACACCGGGGAGCTGTTTTTT.

The chain uses TRBV11-2 and TRBJ1-2; weak D call: TRBD1 (6 bases). The CDR3 is made up of 14 amino acids. The germline CDR1 and CDR2 sequences are SGHAT and FQNNGV. Trimming removed 3 bases at V and 7 bases at J, with 15 bases between. Here the CDR3 DNA reads TGTGCCAGCAGCTTCCCCGGACAGTCGGTTGGCTACACCTTC. Translation gives CASSFPGQSVGYTF.

The chain joins TRBV18 to TRBJ2-5, with 15 bases identical to TRBD2. V lost 3 bases and J lost 4; bases outside the gene matches: 3. CDR1 is KGHSH and CDR2 is LQKENI in the germline V gene. This CDR3 is 16 amino acids long. CDR3 nucleotides: TGTGCCAGCTCACCTATGGGACTAGCGGGAGGAGAGACCCAGTACTTC. Its translation is CASSPMGLAGGETQYF. The entire variable domain, with the rest obtained from reference TRBV18 and TRBJ2-5, is as follows: NAGVMQNPRHLVRRRGQEARLRCSPMKGHSHVYWYRQLPEEGLKFMVYLQKENIIDESGMPKERFSAEFPKEGPSILRIQQVVRGDSAAYFCASSPMGLAGGETQYFGPGTRLLVL.

CDR3: CASSRTSGSTSYEQYF. The CDR3, as DNA: TGTGCCAGCAGCCGGACTAGCGGGAGCACCTCCTACGAGCAGTACTTC. This sequence joins TRBV7-2 and TRBJ2-7, with TRBD2 matching 13 bases. This CDR3 region has 16 residues. V lost 5 bases, J lost 0 bases, and 4 bases stayed unmatched. Germline values: CDR1 SGHTA, CDR2 FQGNSA. Full variable domain (outside the CDR3, taken from reference TRBV7-2 and TRBJ2-7): GAGVSQSPSNKVTEKGKDVELRCDPISGHTALYWYRQSLGQGLEFLIYFQGNSAPDKSGLPSDRFSAERTGGSVSTLTIQRTQQEDSAVYLCASSRTSGSTSYEQYFGPGTRLTVT.

This rearrangement joins TRBV24-1 to TRBJ2-3, with 11 bases that match TRBD1. The germline CDR1 and CDR2 sequences are KGHDR and SFDVKD. Losses at the gene ends were 2 bases for V and 4 bases for J; bases not matched to a gene: 10. The CDR3 runs to 18 residues. CDR3 nucleotide sequence: TGTGCCACCAGTGATTCGGCCACCGGGACAGGGGGGTCAGATACGCAGTATTTT. Its protein is CATSDSATGTGGSDTQYF.

This chain links TRBV27 with TRBJ2-3; D is undetermined. The CDR3 runs to 13 residues. The germline gives CDR1 MNHEY, CDR2 SMNVEV (reference sequence). V was clipped by 3 bases and J by 6 bases, with 10 bases between them. The CDR3 region is CASSLRRTDTQYF. As DNA, the CDR3 is TGTGCCAGCAGTTTGAGGCGTACCGATACGCAGTATTTT.

This clone was counted only a few times. This chain joins TRBV2 and TRBJ1-4; a possible D gene is TRBD1 (5 bases). The V gene's germline CDR1 is SNHLY and CDR2 FYNNEI. Trimming cost V 4 bases and J 7 bases, with 10 bases left between them. This CDR3 region has 13 residues. CDR3 region: CASSGREAEKLFF. CDR3 sequence (DNA): TGTGCCAGCAGTGGCAGGGAGGCTGAAAAACTGTTTTTT.

This clone was seen just once. The genes are TRBV19 and TRBJ2-2; no clear D. Germline V lookup: CDR1 LNHDA, CDR2 SQIVND (reference sequence). The CDR3 is made up of 12 amino acids. V shed 11 bases and J shed 8 bases, with 15 bases lying between them. In nucleotides, the CDR3 is TGTGCCGCGCGAGGCCTTGGGGGGGAGCTGTTTTTT. Protein product: CAARGLGGELFF.